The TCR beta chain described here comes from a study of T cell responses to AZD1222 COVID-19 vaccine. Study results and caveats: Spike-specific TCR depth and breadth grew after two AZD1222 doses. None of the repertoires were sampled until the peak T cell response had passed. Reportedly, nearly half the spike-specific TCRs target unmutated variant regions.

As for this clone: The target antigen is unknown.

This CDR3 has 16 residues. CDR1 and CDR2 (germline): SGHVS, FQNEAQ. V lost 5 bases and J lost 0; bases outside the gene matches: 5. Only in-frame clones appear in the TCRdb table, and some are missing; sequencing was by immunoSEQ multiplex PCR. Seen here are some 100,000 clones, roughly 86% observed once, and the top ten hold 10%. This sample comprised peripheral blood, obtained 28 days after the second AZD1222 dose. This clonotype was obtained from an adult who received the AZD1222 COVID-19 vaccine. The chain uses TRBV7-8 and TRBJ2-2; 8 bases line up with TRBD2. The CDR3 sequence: CASSATSGTNTGELFF. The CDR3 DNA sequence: TGTGCCAGCAGCGCCACTAGCGGAACGAACACCGGGGAGCTGTTTTTT.